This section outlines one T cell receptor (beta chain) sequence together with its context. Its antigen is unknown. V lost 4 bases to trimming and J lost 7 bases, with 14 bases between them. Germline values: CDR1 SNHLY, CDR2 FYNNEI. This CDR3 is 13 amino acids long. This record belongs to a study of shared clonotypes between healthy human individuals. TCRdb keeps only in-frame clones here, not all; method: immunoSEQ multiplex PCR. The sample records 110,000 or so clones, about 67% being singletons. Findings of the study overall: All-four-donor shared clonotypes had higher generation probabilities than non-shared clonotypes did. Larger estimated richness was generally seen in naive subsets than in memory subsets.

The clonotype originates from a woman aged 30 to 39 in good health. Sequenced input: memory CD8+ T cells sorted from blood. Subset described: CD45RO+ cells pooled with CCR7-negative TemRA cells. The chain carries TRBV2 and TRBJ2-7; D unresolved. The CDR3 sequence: CASSGMKTGEQYF. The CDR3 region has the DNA TGTGCCAGCAGTGGTATGAAGACTGGGGAGCAGTACTTC.